This T cell receptor (beta chain) was recorded in a study of shared clonotypes between healthy human individuals. The CDR3 runs to 15 residues. Germline assignment: CDR1 SGHTA and CDR2 FQGTGA. The germline V and J ends were trimmed by 1 base and 4 bases, with 13 bases remaining between them. Notes on the study in general: For naive CD4 cells, roughly 5% of clonotypes were shared across a handful of donors.

Clones were sequenced by immunoSEQ multiplex PCR, and TCRdb holds only the in-frame ones, with some missing. The table lists some 2.4 million clones, under 95% of them singletons, with roughly 0.36% in the top ten. Of note for this clone: Antigen: not known. This specimen includes other DNA sequences encoding the same CDR3.

This clonotype was obtained from a man between 18 and 35 years old in good health. Some clones in this sample may be carry-over from other donors' samples. The sample was naive CD4+ T cells from PBMCs. The sample's subset: CD45RA+ positively selected. The V gene is TRBV7-3, the J gene TRBJ1-1; D is unresolved. The CDR3 DNA reads as TGTGCCAGCAGCTTAAGTCCCGGGGTGGGCACTGAAGCTTTCTTT. Translated: CASSLSPGVGTEAFF. Drawing the rest from reference TRBV7-3 and TRBJ1-1, the complete variable domain is GAGVSQTPSNKVTEKGKYVELRCDPISGHTALYWYRQSLGQGPEFLIYFQGTGAADDSGLPNDRFFAVRPEGSVSTLKIQRTERGDSAVYLCASSLSPGVGTEAFFGQGTRLTVV.